This T cell receptor (beta chain) comes out of a study of cytomegalovirus exposure and HLA in healthy donors. The PCR ran on 60 Vbeta and 13 Jbeta primers. Profiled with immunoSEQ multiplex PCR; TCRdb holds only in-frame clones, not every one. The top ten clones hold under 2% of a sample with about 160,000 clones, roughly 77% of them seen once. Germline trimming cut 6 bases from V and 5 bases from J; bases unmatched to any gene: 9. Germline CDR1 is MRHNA and CDR2 is SNTAGT. This CDR3 has 15 residues. This sequence originates from a woman under 30 in good health and CMV-seronegative. The chain employs TRBV6-4 and TRBJ2-5; 10 positions match TRBD1. The specimen was PBMCs. CDR3 sequence: CASSRTGTGEETQYF. Written as DNA, the CDR3 is TGTGCCAGCAGCCGAACCGGGACAGGGGAGGAGACCCAGTACTTC.